The present TCR beta chain was sequenced within a study of T cells after yellow fever vaccination. General observations from the study: Reappearance after the booster was seen for most primary-vaccination clones, at 95% to 97% CD4 and around 88% CD8.

The CDR3 length is 13 residues. V was shortened by 2 bases and J by 0 bases, with 2 bases between the two germline ends. Germline CDR1 is DFQATT and CDR2 is SNEGSKA (reference sequence). In the case of this clonotype: The antigen is undetermined.

From the 5' RACE reads, TCRdb called clonotypes with MiXCR, one entry per CDR3 protein. The data contain over 300,000 distinct CDR3 sequences, 6.8% of them singletons. The gene calls are TRBV20-1 and TRBJ1-6; D unclear. Source: PBMCs, taken 45 days after the first yellow fever vaccination. The receptor's source is a man between 18 and 35 years old who received the YFV17D yellow fever vaccine. CDR3 DNA: TGCAGTGCTAGACGCTCCTATAATTCACCCCTCCACTTT. Protein sequence: CSARRSYNSPLHF.